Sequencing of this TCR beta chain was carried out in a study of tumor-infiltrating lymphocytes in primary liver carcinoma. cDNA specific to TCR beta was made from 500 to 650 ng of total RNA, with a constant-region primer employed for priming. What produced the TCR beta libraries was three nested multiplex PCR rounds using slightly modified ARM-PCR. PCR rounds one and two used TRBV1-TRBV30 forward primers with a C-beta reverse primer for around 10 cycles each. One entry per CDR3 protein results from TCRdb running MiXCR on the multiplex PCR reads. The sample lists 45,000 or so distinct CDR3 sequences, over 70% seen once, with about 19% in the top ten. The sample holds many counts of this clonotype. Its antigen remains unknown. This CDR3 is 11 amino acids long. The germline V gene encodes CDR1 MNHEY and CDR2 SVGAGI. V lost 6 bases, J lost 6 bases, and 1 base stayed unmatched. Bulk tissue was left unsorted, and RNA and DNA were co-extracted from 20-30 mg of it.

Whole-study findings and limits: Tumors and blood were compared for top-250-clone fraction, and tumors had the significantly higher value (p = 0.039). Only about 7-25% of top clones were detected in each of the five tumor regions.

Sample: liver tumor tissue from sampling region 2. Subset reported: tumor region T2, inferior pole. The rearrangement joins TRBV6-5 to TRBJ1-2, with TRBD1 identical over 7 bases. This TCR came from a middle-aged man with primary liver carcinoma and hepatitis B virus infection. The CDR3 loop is CASRGTDGYTF. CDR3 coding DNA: TGTGCCAGCAGGGGGACAGATGGCTACACCTTC.